The sequence of this T cell receptor (beta chain) was determined in a study of beta chain features in type 1 diabetes. The CDR3 is 11 amino acids. V lost 4 bases to trimming and J lost 2 bases, with 2 bases between them. The V gene's germline CDR1 is SQVTM and CDR2 ANQGSEA. The sequenced template was cDNA made from the entire isolated RNA. Clones were sequenced by immunoSEQ multiplex PCR, and TCRdb holds only the in-frame ones, with some missing. Of about 360,000 clones detected, around 12% appear once; the ten largest clones hold roughly 0.015%. This rearrangement joins TRBV29-1 to TRBJ2-2, with D hard to call. The sample comprised naive CD4+ T cells from blood. This receptor was identified in a man in his late teens or twenties in good health. CDR3 sequence reads: CSVANTGELFF. CDR3 in DNA: TGCAGCGTTGCTAACACCGGGGAGCTGTTTTTT.